This T cell receptor (beta chain) was identified in a study of cytomegalovirus exposure and HLA in healthy donors. Study at large: According to later analysis, the same platform produced the 120 or so validation and about 630 first-cohort repertoires.

In regard to this clone: Antigen specificity is unknown.

CDR1 is SGHNT and CDR2 is YYREEE in the germline V gene (reference sequence). V lost 0 bases and J lost 2, with 14 bases in between. This CDR3 contains 16 residues. Whole-study results and caveats: There were a few CMV-associated chains whose specificity for CMV antigens was confirmed in vitro.

Repertoires were generated with immunoSEQ multiplex PCR, while TCRdb's copy carries only in-frame clones and drops some. This sample carries under 50,000 clones, approximately 95% of them seen once, and the ten largest clones take approximately 7.8%. This chain connects TRBV5-4 to TRBJ2-5; D may be TRBD2 (7 bases). Sequencing input: PBMCs. The source is a woman aged 18 to 35 in good health and CMV-seropositive. CDR3 DNA sequence: TGTGCCAGCAGCTTGGCCGACGGGGGGCGTCAAGAGACCCAGTACTTC. Translating gives CASSLADGGRQETQYF.